The 11 T cell receptor beta chains listed next were all sequenced from one sample in a study of blood T cell repertoires in COVID-19. Sequencing was performed with immunoSEQ multiplex PCR; in TCRdb, only in-frame clones are kept and a portion is missing. The repertoire holds roughly 90,000 clones, with around 80% as singletons. Sequencing used peripheral blood. Every receptor here comes from an elderly woman with active or convalescent COVID-19.

The V call is TRBV5-1, the J call TRBJ1-1; 7 bases are a match to TRBD1. Germline CDR1 SGHRS, CDR2 YFSETQ. V shed 9 bases and J 1 base; nucleotides not matched to a gene: 12. The CDR3 is made up of 15 amino acids. The CDR3 loop is CATSRDSSWNTEAFF. CDR3 coding DNA: TGCGCCACCTCCCGGGACAGTTCCTGGAACACTGAAGCTTTCTTT.

CDR3 amino acids: CASSLKTYNEQFF. Written as DNA, the CDR3 is TGTGCCAGCAGTTTAAAGACTTACAATGAGCAGTTCTTC. The chain joins TRBV27 to TRBJ2-1; no firm D call. The CDR3 is made up of 13 amino acids. V lost 2 bases to trimming and J lost 4 bases, with 6 bases between them. Germline V gives CDR1 MNHEY, CDR2 SMNVEV (reference sequence).

The chain has TRBV24-1 and TRBJ2-1; tentatively, D is TRBD2 (5 bases). The CDR3 totals 15 residues. V dropped 3 bases and J dropped 7 bases, with 15 bases sitting between them. The germline V gene encodes CDR1 KGHDR and CDR2 SFDVKD. CDR3 bases: TGTGCCACCAGTGATGCGGGTAGTGTAACAAATGAGCAGTTCTTC. Protein product: CATSDAGSVTNEQFF.

The chain links TRBV24-1 to TRBJ2-1; D possibly corresponds to TRBD1 (5 bases). Germline V CDR1 and CDR2: KGHDR, SFDVKD. This CDR3 is 14 amino acids long. Trimming shortened V by 10 bases and J by 6 bases, and 18 bases separated the two germline ends. The CDR3 bases are TGTGCCACTGGAAGTTCAGGGTCCCGCAATGAGCAGTTCTTC. Its translation: CATGSSGSRNEQFF.

The chain recombines TRBV19 with TRBJ1-4; TRBD1 aligns across 8 bases. CDR1 and CDR2 (germline): LNHDA, SQIVND (reference sequence). The CDR3 is 15 amino acids. V trimming: 4 bases; J trimming: 3 bases; junction bases outside the gene matches: 4. CDR3 sequence (DNA): TGTGCCAGTAGTAGACAGGGGAATGCTAATGAAAAACTGTTTTTT. Protein: CASSRQGNANEKLFF.

This chain links TRBV5-6 with TRBJ2-2; D may be TRBD2 (5 bases). The CDR3 consists of 16 residues. Germline V lookup: CDR1 SGHDT, CDR2 YYEEEE. V shed 0 bases and J shed 4 bases, with 13 bases lying between them. CDR3 region: CASSLAVRGGTGELFF. The CDR3 nucleotides are TGTGCCAGCAGCTTGGCCGTCCGAGGAGGCACCGGGGAGCTGTTTTTT.

V and J are TRBV9 and TRBJ2-3; 7 nucleotides agree with TRBD2. CDR3 length equals 16 residues. Germline V gene lookup returns CDR1 SGDLS and CDR2 YYNGEE. V lost 3 bases, J lost 0 bases, and 7 bases stayed unmatched. CDR3 DNA sequence: TGTGCCAGCAGCGCTCGGGGGGAACCGAGCACAGATACGCAGTATTTT. Translated, it gives CASSARGEPSTDTQYF.

The V gene is TRBV6-2 or TRBV6-3, the J gene TRBJ2-3; 11 positions agree with TRBD2. With 6 bases clipped from V and 0 bases from J, the junction kept 11 bases outside the gene matches. The CDR3 is 18 residues long. Looked up from germline, CDR1 is MNHEY and CDR2 is SVGEGT. The CDR3: CASSPTSGGTSSTDTQYF. CDR3 coding DNA: TGTGCCAGCAGCCCTACTAGCGGGGGAACTTCTAGCACAGATACGCAGTATTTT.

In DNA, the CDR3 is TGTGCCAGCAGCCCTCGGACAGACACTGGAAACACCATATATTTT. This gives the protein CASSPRTDTGNTIYF. The chain links TRBV11-2 to TRBJ1-3, with D tentatively TRBD1 (6 bases). Trimming took 5 bases from V and 2 from J, leaving 13 bases between them. The CDR3 contains 15 residues. CDR1 and CDR2 from the germline V gene are SGHAT and FQNNGV.

The chain joins TRBV30 to TRBJ1-1; 7 bases are shared with TRBD1. The CDR3 consists of 12 residues. The trim removed 6 bases at V and 4 bases at J, leaving 5 bases unmatched. Germline lookup yields CDR1 GTSNPN and CDR2 SVGIG (reference sequence). CDR3 protein: CACIGTATEAFF. The CDR3 DNA sequence: TGTGCCTGCATCGGGACAGCCACTGAAGCTTTCTTT.

V usage is TRBV5-6 and J usage is TRBJ2-7, with D possibly TRBD2 on 5 matching bases. Germline assignment: CDR1 SGHDT and CDR2 YYEEEE. V lost 0 bases to trimming and J lost 3 bases, with 10 bases between them. CDR3 size: 14 residues. The CDR3 loop reads CASSLGGDFYEQYF. The DNA for the CDR3 is TGTGCCAGCAGCTTGGGGGGAGATTTCTACGAGCAGTACTTC.